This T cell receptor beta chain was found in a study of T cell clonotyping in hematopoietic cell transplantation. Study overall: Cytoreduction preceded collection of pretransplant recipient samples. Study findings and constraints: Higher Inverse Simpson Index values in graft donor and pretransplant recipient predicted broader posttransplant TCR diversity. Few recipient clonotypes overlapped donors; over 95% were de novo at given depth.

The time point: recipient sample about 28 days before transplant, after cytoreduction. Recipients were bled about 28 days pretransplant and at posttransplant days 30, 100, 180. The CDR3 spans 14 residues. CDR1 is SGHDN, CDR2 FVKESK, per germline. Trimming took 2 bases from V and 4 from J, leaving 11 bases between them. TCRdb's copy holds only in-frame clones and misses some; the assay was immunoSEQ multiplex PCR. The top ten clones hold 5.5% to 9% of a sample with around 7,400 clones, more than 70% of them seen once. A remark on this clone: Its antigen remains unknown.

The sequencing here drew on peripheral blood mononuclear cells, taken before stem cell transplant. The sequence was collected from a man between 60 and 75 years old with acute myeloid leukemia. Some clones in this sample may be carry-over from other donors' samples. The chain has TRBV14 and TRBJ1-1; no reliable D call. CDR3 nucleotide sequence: TGTGCCAGCAGCCAAATCTTATCTGGCACTGAAGCTTTCTTT. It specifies CASSQILSGTEAFF.